These 5 T cell receptor beta chains share one sample of origin, sequenced in a study of beta chain features in type 1 diabetes. Regarding the study as a whole: Type 1 diabetes patients had moderately but significantly shorter TCRB CDR3s in all four CD4+ subsets.

Investigators reverse transcribed all isolated RNA, so they sequenced expressed TCRB transcripts. Profiled with immunoSEQ multiplex PCR; TCRdb holds only in-frame clones, not every one. The sample has hundreds of thousands of clones, about a tenth seen once. These TCRs' antigens remain unknown. The sequenced sample was naive CD4+ T cells from blood. The receptor source for this set is a man in his thirties or forties with type 1 diabetes.

This clone has just a few counts. V gene TRBV5-1 combines with J gene TRBJ1-3; D is unresolved. CDR3 length: 14 residues. V was pared by 4 bases and J by 0 bases, with 8 bases between. Germline lookup yields CDR1 SGHRS and CDR2 YFSETQ. CDR3 nucleotide sequence: TGCGCCAGCAGCGTTGGGCACTCTGGAAACACCATATATTTT. Its translation: CASSVGHSGNTIYF.

This clone was seen a handful of times. V usage is TRBV4-2 and J usage is TRBJ2-3; D is uncertain. Germline loops: CDR1 LGHNA, CDR2 YNFKEQ. Trimming took off 4 bases at V and 0 bases at J, with 8 bases between the two ends. The CDR3 spans 14 residues. CDR3 nucleotide sequence: TGTGCCAGCAGCCGAGGTCTAAGCACAGATACGCAGTATTTT. It encodes CASSRGLSTDTQYF.

In its sample, this clone was seen a few times. The V and J genes are TRBV19 and TRBJ1-1; D possibly corresponds to TRBD1 (5 bases). The length of the CDR3 is 13 residues. Per the germline V gene, CDR1 is LNHDA and CDR2 is SQIVND (reference sequence). Trimming cost V 4 bases and J 7 bases, with 13 bases left between them. The CDR3 loop is CASSTRQTNEAFF. In DNA form, the CDR3 reads TGTGCCAGTAGTACCCGACAGACCAATGAAGCTTTCTTT.

The V gene is TRBV4-3, the J gene TRBJ2-4; the D is unclear. Trimming removed 1 base from V and 4 bases from J, with 11 bases in between. CDR1 is LGHNA, CDR2 YSLEER, per germline. The CDR3 spans 15 residues. CDR3 protein: CASSQVGAEKNIQYF. CDR3 sequence (DNA): TGCGCCAGCAGCCAAGTGGGTGCGGAGAAAAACATTCAGTACTTC.

V is TRBV5-1 and J is TRBJ1-4; D unclear. Germline V gene data show CDR1 as SGHRS and CDR2 as YFSETQ. The CDR3 runs 16 residues. Trimming pared 4 bases from V and 0 bases from J, leaving 13 bases between. CDR3 in amino acids: CASSDYSQSTNEKLFF. Here the CDR3 DNA reads TGCGCCAGCAGCGACTACAGCCAATCAACTAATGAAAAACTGTTTTTT.